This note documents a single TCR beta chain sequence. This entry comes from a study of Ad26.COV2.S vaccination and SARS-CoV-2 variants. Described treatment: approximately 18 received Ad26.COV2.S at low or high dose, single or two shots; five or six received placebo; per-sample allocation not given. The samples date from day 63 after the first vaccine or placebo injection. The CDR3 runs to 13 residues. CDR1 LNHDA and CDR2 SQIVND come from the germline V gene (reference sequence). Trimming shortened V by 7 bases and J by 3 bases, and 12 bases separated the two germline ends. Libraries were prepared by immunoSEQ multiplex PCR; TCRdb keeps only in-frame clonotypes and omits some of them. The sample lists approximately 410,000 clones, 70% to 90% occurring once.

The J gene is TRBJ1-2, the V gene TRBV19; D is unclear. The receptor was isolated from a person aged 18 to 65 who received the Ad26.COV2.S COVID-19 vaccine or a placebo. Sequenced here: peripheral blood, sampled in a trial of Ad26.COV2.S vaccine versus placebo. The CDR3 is CASTQRGYYGYTF. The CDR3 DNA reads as TGTGCCAGTACCCAACGAGGGTACTATGGCTACACCTTC.